The clone carrying this TCR beta chain was recorded a few times. Its antigen remains unknown. Quantitative 5'-RACE was performed with molecular barcodes, and it yielded the TCR beta libraries. One entry per CDR3 protein, called by TCRdb with MiXCR from the 5' RACE reads. The data contain approximately 260,000 distinct CDR3 sequences, about 18% of them singletons. CDR3 length: 14 amino acids. CDR1 and CDR2 (germline): SQVTM, ANQGSEA. V was pared by 0 bases and J by 2 bases, with 8 bases between. These data come from a study of CD8 T cells in ankylosing spondylitis. Study-level results: A TCR beta motif of 8 or 9 highly homologous variants appeared characteristic of ankylosing spondylitis blood. There was reportedly significant enrichment of clones that were disease-linked in matched ankylosing spondylitis synovial fluid.

The rearrangement uses TRBV29-1 and TRBJ1-3; weak D call: TRBD1 (5 bases). Material for sequencing was blood, either unsorted or a sorted T cell fraction (not recorded which). This TCR derives from a male donor with ankylosing spondylitis or in good health (not recorded which). The CDR3: CSVEEEDTGNTIYF. In DNA, the CDR3 is TGCAGCGTTGAAGAGGAGGACACTGGAAACACCATATATTTT.